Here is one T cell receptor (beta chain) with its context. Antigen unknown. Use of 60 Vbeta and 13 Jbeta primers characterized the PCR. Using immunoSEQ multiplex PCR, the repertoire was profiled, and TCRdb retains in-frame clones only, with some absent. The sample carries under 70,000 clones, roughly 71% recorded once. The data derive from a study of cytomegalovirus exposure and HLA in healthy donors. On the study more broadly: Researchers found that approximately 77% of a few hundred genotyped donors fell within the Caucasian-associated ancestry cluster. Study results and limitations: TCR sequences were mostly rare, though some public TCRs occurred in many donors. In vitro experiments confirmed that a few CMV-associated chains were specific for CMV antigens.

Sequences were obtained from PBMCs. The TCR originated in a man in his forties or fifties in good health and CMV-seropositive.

The CDR3 is CAWNYRSHYGYTF. CDR3 DNA sequence: TGTGCCTGGAACTACAGGAGCCACTATGGCTACACCTTC. The rearrangement links TRBV30 to TRBJ1-2; a weak D match, TRBD1 (5 bases). With 4 bases removed from V and 3 bases from J, the gap between germline ends came to 12 bases. CDR3 size: 13 residues. Looked up from germline, CDR1 is GTSNPN and CDR2 is SVGIG (reference sequence).